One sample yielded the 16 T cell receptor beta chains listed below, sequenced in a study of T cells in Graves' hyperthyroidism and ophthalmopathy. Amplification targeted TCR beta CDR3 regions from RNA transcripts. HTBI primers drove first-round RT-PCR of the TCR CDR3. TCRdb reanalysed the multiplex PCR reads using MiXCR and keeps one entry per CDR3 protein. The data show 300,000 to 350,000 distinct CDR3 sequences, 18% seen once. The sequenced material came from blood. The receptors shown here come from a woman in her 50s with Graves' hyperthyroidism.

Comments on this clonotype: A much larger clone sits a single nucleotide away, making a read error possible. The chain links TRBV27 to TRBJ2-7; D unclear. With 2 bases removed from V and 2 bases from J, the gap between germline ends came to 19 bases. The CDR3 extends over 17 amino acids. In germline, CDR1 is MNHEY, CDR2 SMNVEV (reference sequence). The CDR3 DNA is TGTGCCAGCAGTTTAAAGGGCCCGGCGTGGAGTGCCTACGAGCAGTACTTC. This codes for CASSLKGPAWSAYEQYF.

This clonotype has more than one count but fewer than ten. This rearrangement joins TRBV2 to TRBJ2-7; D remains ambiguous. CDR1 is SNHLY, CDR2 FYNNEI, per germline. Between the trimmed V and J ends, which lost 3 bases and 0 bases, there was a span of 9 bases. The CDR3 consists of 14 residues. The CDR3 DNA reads TGTGCCAGCAGTGAGGCAGCCTTCTCCTACGAGCAGTACGTC. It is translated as CASSEAAFSYEQYV.

Written as DNA, the CDR3 is TGCGCCAGCAGCCATCCCGGGACAGGGGGATCCGCTGGCTACACCTTC. Its protein is CASSHPGTGGSAGYTF. This rearrangement joins TRBV4-1 to TRBJ1-2; 11 bases map to TRBD1. CDR3 length: 16 amino acids. The trim removed 3 bases at V and 7 bases at J, leaving 10 bases unmatched. Germline V lookup: CDR1 MGHRA, CDR2 YSYEKL.

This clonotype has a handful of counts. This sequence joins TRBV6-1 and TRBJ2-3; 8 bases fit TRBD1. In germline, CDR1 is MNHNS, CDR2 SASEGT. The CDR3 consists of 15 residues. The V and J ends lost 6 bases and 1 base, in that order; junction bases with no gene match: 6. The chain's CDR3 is CASSKQGVRTDTQYF. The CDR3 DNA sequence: TGTGCCAGCAGCAAACAGGGGGTCCGCACAGATACGCAGTATTTT.

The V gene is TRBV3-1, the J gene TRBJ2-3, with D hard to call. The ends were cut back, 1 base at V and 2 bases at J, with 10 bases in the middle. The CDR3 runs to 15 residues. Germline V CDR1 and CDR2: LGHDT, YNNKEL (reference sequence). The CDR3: CASSQAQLPTDTQYF. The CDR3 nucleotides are TGTGCCAGCAGCCAAGCCCAACTTCCCACAGATACGCAGTATTTT.

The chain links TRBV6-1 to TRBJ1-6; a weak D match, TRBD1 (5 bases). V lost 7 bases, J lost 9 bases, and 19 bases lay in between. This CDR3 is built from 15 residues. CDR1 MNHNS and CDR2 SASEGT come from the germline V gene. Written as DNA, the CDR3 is TGTGCCAGCACCGAATGGGGGGTTAATCGTTCACCCCTCCACTTT. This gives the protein CASTEWGVNRSPLHF.

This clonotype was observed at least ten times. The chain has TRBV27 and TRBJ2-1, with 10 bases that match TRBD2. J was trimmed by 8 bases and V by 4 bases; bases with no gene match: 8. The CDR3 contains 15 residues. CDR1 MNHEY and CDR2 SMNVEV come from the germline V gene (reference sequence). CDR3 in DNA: TGTGCCAGCAGTTCTCCCGGACTAGCGGTGCATGAGCAGTTCTTC. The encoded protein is CASSSPGLAVHEQFF.

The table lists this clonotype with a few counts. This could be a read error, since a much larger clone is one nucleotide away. The CDR3 here is CASSQQGANTEAFF. As DNA, the CDR3 is TGTGCCAGCAGCCAACAGGGGGCAAACACTGAAGCTTTCTTT. V usage is TRBV3-1 and J usage is TRBJ1-1; 8 bases are a match to TRBD1. This CDR3 contains 14 residues. Germline trimming cut 2 bases from V and 2 bases from J; bases unmatched to any gene: 1. From germline, CDR1 is LGHDT and CDR2 YNNKEL (reference sequence).

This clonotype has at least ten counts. CDR3 protein: CAISADREDEQFF. For the CDR3, the DNA is TGTGCCATCAGTGCTGACAGGGAGGATGAGCAGTTCTTC. The chain employs TRBV10-3 and TRBJ2-1, with TRBD1 as a possible D gene (7 bases). The CDR3 extends over 13 amino acids. Germline CDR1 is ENHRY and CDR2 is SYGVKD. V was shortened by 4 bases and J by 8 bases, with 12 bases between the two germline ends.

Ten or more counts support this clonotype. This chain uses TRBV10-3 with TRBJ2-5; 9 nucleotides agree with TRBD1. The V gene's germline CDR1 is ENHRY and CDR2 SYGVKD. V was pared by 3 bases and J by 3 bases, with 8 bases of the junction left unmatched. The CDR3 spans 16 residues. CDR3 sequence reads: CAISEKIQGAEETQYF. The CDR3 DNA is TGTGCCATCAGTGAAAAGATACAGGGGGCAGAAGAGACCCAGTACTTC.

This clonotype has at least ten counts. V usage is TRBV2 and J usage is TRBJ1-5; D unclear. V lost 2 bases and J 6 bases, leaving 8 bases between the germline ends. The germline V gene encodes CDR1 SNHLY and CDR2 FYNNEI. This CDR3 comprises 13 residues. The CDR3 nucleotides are TGTGCCAGCAGTGAAAGCTGGATTCAGCCCCAGCATTTT. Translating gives CASSESWIQPQHF.

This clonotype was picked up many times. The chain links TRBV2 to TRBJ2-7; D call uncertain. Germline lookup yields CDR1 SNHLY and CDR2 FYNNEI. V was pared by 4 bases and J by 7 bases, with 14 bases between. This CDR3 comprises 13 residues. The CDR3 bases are TGTGCCAGCAGTGGGCAGTCCCGCGGAGAGCAGTACGTC. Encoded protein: CASSGQSRGEQYV.

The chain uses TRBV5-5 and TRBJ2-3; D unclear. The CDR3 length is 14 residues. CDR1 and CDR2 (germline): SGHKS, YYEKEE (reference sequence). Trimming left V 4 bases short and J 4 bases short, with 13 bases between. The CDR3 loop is CASSIYHDSDTQYF. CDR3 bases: TGTGCCAGCAGCATATACCATGACTCAGATACGCAGTATTTT. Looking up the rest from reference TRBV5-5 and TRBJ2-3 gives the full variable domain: DAGVTQSPTHLIKTRGQQVTLRCSPISGHKSVSWYQQVLGQGPQFIFQYYEKEERGRGNFPDRFSARQFPNYSSELNVNALLLGDSALYLCASSIYHDSDTQYFGPGTRLTVL.

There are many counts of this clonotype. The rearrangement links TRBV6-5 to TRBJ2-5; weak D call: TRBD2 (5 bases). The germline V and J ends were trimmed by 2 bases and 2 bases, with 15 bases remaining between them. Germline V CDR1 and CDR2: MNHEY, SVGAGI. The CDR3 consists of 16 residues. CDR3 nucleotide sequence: TGTGCCAGCAGTTACGGCGGGTCAACAAGTCAAGAGACCCAGTACTTC. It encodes CASSYGGSTSQETQYF.

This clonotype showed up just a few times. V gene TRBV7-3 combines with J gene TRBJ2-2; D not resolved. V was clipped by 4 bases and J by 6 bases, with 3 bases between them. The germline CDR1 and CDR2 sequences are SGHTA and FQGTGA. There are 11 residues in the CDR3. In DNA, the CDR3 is TGTGCCAGCAGCTCTTCCGGGGAGCTGTTTTTT. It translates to CASSSSGELFF.

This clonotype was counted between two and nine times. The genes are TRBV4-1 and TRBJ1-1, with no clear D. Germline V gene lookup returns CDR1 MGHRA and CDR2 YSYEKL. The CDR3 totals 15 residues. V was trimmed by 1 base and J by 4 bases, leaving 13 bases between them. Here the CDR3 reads CASSQVAALGTEAFF. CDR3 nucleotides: TGCGCCAGCAGCCAAGTGGCGGCGCTGGGCACTGAAGCTTTCTTT.